The rows below give T cell receptor beta chains drawn from one sample of a study of blood T cells in healthy people across ages. TCRdb redid the calling of the 5' RACE reads with MiXCR, one entry per CDR3 protein. The sample carries hundreds of thousands of distinct CDR3 sequences, roughly 30% recorded once. The sequenced material came from blood. These receptors all stem from a woman older than 75 in good health. CDR3s include the opening cysteine and the closing phenylalanine or tryptophan. A D gene is named only where the DNA matches it firmly. Clone size, where shown, is once, few, many, or a class for clones that have expanded.

d_call j_call clone_size v_call cdr3_nt cdr3_aa
- TRBJ1-5 once TRBV5-1 TGCGCCAGCAGCTCCGACGGGACAAGGAGTCAGCCCCAGCATTTT CASSSDGTRSQPQHF
TRBD1 TRBJ1-1 - TRBV6-1 TGTGCCAGCAGGGAAAGTAGGGGGCCCGTAGCTTTCTTT CASRESRGPVAFF
- TRBJ1-2 - TRBV20-1 TGCAGTGCGACACAGGGCGGTGACTATGGCTACACCTTC CSATQGGDYGYTF
- TRBJ1-2 - TRBV7-9 TGTGCCAGCAGCCGTATTGGACAGAGCCATACCTATGGCTACACCTTC CASSRIGQSHTYGYTF
- TRBJ2-3 many TRBV11-2 TGTGCCAGCAGCTTCGAAGCGGGCGGAGGAGATACGCAGTATTTT CASSFEAGGGDTQYF
- TRBJ1-4 many TRBV6-6 TGTGCCAGCAGTTATGGGGAGCCCAGTTGGGAAAAACTGTTTTTT CASSYGEPSWEKLFF
TRBD2 TRBJ2-1 - TRBV5-1 TGCGCCACCTCAACTAGCGGGGGATACAATGAGCAGTTCTTC CATSTSGGYNEQFF
TRBD2 TRBJ2-7 once TRBV6-5 TGTGCCAGCTCCGGGGGGAGGGGAGGACGCGAGCAGTACTTC CASSGGRGGREQYF
- TRBJ2-2 - TRBV10-3 TGTGCCATCAGAACCGGTACAGTCGCCGGGGAGCTGTTTTTT CAIRTGTVAGELFF
- TRBJ2-7 - TRBV6-6 TGTGCCAGCAGATTAGGGGAGTTGGATCAGTACTTC CASRLGELDQYF
- TRBJ2-5 - TRBV6-6 TGTGCCAGCAGTTACTCGGGGCAGTGGGGAGGGACCCAGTACTTC CASSYSGQWGGTQYF
TRBD2 TRBJ2-7 few TRBV6-6 TGTGCCAGCAGTACCAGGGCTAGCGGGGGGGCCCTTCAGTACTTC CASSTRASGGALQYF
TRBD1 TRBJ1-2 - TRBV30 TGTGCCTGGAGGGGGGACAGAATGCATGGCTACACCTTC CAWRGDRMHGYTF
TRBD1 TRBJ2-5 many TRBV3-1 TGTGCCAGCAGCCACCCAACAGGGGGCATAGAGACCCAGTACTTC CASSHPTGGIETQYF
- TRBJ2-7 - TRBV15 TGTGCCACCAGCAGGGGGGCACAGGGTACCTACGAGCAGTACTTC CATSRGAQGTYEQYF
- TRBJ2-7 many TRBV5-6 TGTGCCAGCAGCCCGCCGAACCCCTACGAGCAGTACTTC CASSPPNPYEQYF
- TRBJ2-4 many TRBV20-1 TGCAGTGCTTCGCAGGCTGTAGCCAAAAACATTCAGTACTTC CSASQAVAKNIQYF
TRBD1 TRBJ2-7 many TRBV10-3 TGTGCCATCACTCGGACAGGGGGCTACGAGCAGTACTTC CAITRTGGYEQYF
TRBD2 TRBJ2-5 - TRBV28 TGTGCCAGCAGTTCCCCGGGAGGGACGGAGACCCAGTACTTC CASSSPGGTETQYF
- TRBJ2-3 - TRBV9 TGCGCCAGCAGCCCCTTCGGAAGCACAGATGCGCAGTATTTT CASSPFGSTDAQYF
- TRBJ1-4 many TRBV6-5 TGTGCCAGCAGTTCCGGGGGTCGGTCTAATGAAAAACTGTTTTTT CASSSGGRSNEKLFF
TRBD2 TRBJ2-3 few TRBV12-3/TRBV12-4 TGTGCCAGCAGGGATACAACTAGCGGGGGGGCCGTTGCAGATACGCAGTATTTT CASRDTTSGGAVADTQYF
- TRBJ2-7 many TRBV7-9 TGTGCCAGCAGCCGAGGGGGGGGCAGGGGAGCCTACGAGCAGTACTTC CASSRGGGRGAYEQYF
TRBD2 TRBJ2-2 few TRBV20-1 TGCAGTGCTAGAGATCTCGTTAGCGGGGGCCCAACCGGGGAGCTGTTTTTT CSARDLVSGGPTGELFF
- TRBJ2-1 - TRBV15 TGTGCCACCAGCACAGACCCCCTTTTTAGGGACGAGCAGTTCTTC CATSTDPLFRDEQFF
TRBD2 TRBJ2-1 many TRBV20-1 TGCAGTGCTAGAGTCCCCGTCGGACTAGCGGGTCGTGAGCAGTTCTTC CSARVPVGLAGREQFF
- TRBJ2-3 many TRBV20-1 TGCAGTTTTGACTTTAGGTCGGGCCGCACAGATACGCAGTATTTT CSFDFRSGRTDTQYF
- TRBJ1-1 many TRBV6-6 TGTGCCAGCAGGGGTCCCGGGACACAGAACACTGAAGCTTTCTTT CASRGPGTQNTEAFF
- TRBJ1-2 few TRBV6-1 TGTGCCAGCAGTGATTCCCGGGGTAACTATGGCTACACCTTC CASSDSRGNYGYTF
- TRBJ2-6 many TRBV5-5 TGTGCCAGCAGCGCAGTCAGGGGCTCTGGGGCCAACGTCCTGACTTTC CASSAVRGSGANVLTF
- TRBJ2-2 - TRBV7-2 TGTGCCAGCAGCTTAAACAGGGGGGGTTGGTCCGGGGAGCTGTTTTTT CASSLNRGGWSGELFF
- TRBJ1-2 many TRBV12-3/TRBV12-4 TGTGCCAGCAGTTTCAACAGTTACTATGGCTACACCTTC CASSFNSYYGYTF
- TRBJ2-3 - TRBV5-5 TGTGCCAGCAGCTTGGTAGTGGGGGTGGGGGATACGCAGTATTTT CASSLVVGVGDTQYF
TRBD2 TRBJ2-3 many TRBV12-3/TRBV12-4 TGTGCCAGCAGTTTAGGCGGGGGGGCCAGAGATACGCAGTATTTT CASSLGGGARDTQYF
- TRBJ2-4 - TRBV7-2 TGTGCCAGCAGTGAAACGTCGATGGGGGCCCAGTACTTC CASSETSMGAQYF
TRBD2 TRBJ2-5 many TRBV7-2 TGTGCCAGCAGCTTATATGGTGCGAGCGGGGGGCGGGAGACCCAGTACTTC CASSLYGASGGRETQYF
- TRBJ2-5 many TRBV18 TGTGCCAGCTCAACCATGGGAGAGACCCAGTACTTC CASSTMGETQYF
- TRBJ2-3 many TRBV2 TGTGCCAGCAGTGACGGCGGGGCTAGCACAGATACGCAGTATTTT CASSDGGASTDTQYF
TRBD1 TRBJ1-2 many TRBV30 TGTGCCTGGAGTGTAGGAACAGGGGACGGCTACACCTTC CAWSVGTGDGYTF
- TRBJ1-5 - TRBV20-1 TGCAGTGCTAGCGCGAGGGGCCCTACCTATAGCAATCAGCCCCGGCATTTT CSASARGPTYSNQPRHF